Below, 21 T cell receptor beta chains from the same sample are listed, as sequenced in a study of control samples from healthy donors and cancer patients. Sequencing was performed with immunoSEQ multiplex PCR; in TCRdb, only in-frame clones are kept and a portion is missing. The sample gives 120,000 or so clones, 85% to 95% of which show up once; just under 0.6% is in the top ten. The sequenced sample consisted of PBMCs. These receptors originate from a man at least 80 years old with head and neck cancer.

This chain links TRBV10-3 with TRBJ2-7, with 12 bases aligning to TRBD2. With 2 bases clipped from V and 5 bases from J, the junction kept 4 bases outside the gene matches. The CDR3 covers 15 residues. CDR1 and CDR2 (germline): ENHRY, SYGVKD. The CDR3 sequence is CAISEGLAGGNEQYF. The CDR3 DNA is TGTGCCATCAGTGAGGGGCTAGCGGGGGGGAACGAGCAGTACTTC.

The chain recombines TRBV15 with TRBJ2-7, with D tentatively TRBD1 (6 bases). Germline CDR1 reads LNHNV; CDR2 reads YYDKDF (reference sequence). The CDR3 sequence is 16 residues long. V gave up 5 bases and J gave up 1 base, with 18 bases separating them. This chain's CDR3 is CATSPQKQGPSYEQYF. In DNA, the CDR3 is TGTGCCACCAGCCCACAAAAACAGGGTCCGTCCTACGAGCAGTACTTC.

The CDR3 is CASRTSGRPSSTDTQYF. Written as DNA, the CDR3 is TGTGCCAGCCGAACTAGCGGGAGGCCCTCGTCCACAGATACGCAGTATTTT. This chain joins TRBV19 and TRBJ2-3; 12 bases map to TRBD2. V lost 9 bases to trimming and J lost 2 bases; unmatched junction nucleotides: 12. The CDR3 has 17 residues. CDR1 LNHDA and CDR2 SQIVND come from the germline V gene (reference sequence).

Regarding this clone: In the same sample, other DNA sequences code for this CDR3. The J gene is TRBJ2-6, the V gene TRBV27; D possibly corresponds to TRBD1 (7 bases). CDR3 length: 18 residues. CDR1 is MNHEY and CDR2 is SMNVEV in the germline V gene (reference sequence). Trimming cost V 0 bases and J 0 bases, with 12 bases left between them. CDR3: CASSLSRGRGSGANVLTF. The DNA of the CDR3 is TGTGCCAGCAGTTTATCGAGGGGGCGGGGCTCTGGGGCCAACGTCCTGACTTTC.

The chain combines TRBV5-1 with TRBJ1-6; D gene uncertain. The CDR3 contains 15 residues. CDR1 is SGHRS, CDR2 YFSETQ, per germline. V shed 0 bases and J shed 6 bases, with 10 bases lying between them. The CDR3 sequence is CASSLDGSSNSPLHF. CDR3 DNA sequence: TGCGCCAGCAGCTTGGATGGCAGTAGTAATTCACCCCTCCACTTT.

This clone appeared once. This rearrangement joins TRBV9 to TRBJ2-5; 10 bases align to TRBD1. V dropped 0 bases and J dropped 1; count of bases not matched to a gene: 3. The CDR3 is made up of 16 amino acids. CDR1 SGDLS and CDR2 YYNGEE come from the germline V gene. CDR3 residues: CASSVAGTGAQETQYF. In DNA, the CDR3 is TGTGCCAGCAGCGTAGCTGGGACAGGGGCCCAAGAGACCCAGTACTTC.

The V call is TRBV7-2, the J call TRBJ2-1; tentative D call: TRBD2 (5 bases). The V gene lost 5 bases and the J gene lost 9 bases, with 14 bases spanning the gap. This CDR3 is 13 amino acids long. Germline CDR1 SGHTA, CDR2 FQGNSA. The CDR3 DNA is TGTGCCAGCAGCCCCGATAGCGCCACTGAGCAGTTCTTC. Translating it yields CASSPDSATEQFF.

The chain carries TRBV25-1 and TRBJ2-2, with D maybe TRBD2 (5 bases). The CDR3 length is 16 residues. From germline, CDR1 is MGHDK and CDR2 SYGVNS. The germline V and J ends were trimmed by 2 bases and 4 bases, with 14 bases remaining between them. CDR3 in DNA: TGTGCCAGCAGTGAACTAGCAGTACAGAGCACCGGGGAGCTGTTTTTT. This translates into CASSELAVQSTGELFF.

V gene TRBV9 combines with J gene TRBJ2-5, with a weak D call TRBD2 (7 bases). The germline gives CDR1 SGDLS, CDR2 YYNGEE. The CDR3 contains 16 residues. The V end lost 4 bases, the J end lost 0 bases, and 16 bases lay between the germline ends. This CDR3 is CASSTGGRGYQETQYF. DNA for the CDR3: TGTGCCAGCAGCACCGGGGGGAGGGGGTACCAAGAGACCCAGTACTTC.

The CDR3 reads CASSLVPVIEAFF. The CDR3, as DNA: TGTGCCAGCAGCTTAGTCCCCGTTATTGAAGCTTTCTTT. The chain uses TRBV5-6 and TRBJ1-1; the D is unclear. Trimming pared 2 bases from V and 7 bases from J, leaving 12 bases between. CDR3 size: 13 residues. Germline CDR1 reads SGHDT; CDR2 reads YYEEEE.

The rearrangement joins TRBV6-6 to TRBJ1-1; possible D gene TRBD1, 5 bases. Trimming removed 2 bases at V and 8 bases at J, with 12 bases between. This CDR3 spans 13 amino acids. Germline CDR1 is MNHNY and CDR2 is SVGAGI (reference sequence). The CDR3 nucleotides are TGTGCCAGCAGTTACGACTTTGGGGGGGAAGCTTTCTTT. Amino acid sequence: CASSYDFGGEAFF.

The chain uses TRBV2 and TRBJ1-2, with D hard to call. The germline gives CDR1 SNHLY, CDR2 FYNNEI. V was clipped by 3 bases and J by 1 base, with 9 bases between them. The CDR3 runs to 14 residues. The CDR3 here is CASSESWVNYGYTF. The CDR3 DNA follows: TGTGCCAGCAGTGAGTCTTGGGTTAACTATGGCTACACCTTC.

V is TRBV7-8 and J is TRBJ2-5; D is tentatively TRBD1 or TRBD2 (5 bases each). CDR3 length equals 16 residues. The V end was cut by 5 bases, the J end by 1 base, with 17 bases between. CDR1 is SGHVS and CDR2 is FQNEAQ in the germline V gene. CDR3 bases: TGTGCCAGCAGCCGAGGGGTCAGCGGACTCCAAGAGACCCAGTACTTC. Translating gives CASSRGVSGLQETQYF. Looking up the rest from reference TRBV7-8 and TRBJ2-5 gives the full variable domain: GAGVSQSPRYKVAKRGQDVALRCDPISGHVSLFWYQQALGQGPEFLTYFQNEAQLDKSGLPSDRFFAERPEGSVSTLKIQRTQQEDSAVYLCASSRGVSGLQETQYFGPGTRLLVL.

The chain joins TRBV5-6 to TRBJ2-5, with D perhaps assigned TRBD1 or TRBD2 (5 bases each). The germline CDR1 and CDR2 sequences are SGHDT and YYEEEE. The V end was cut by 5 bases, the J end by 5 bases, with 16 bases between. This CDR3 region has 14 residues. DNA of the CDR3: TGTGCCAGCAGGCACTATGGCAGGGAGGAGACCCAGTACTTC. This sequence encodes CASRHYGREETQYF.

The CDR3 sequence: CASSLGQGGTNEKLFF. The CDR3 DNA sequence: TGCGCCAGCAGCCTGGGACAGGGGGGCACTAATGAAAAACTGTTTTTT. The chain is built from TRBV4-1 and TRBJ1-4, with 11 bases that match TRBD1. CDR3 length: 16 amino acids. With V trimmed by 4 bases and J by 2 bases, 3 bases remained unmatched. Germline loops: CDR1 MGHRA, CDR2 YSYEKL.

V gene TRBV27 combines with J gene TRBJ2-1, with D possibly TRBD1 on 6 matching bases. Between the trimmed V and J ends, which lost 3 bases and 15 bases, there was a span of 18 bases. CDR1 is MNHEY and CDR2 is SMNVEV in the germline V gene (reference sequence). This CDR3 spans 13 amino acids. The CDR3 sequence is CASSFPGHYARFF. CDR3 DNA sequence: TGTGCCAGCAGTTTCCCGGGACATTATGCGCGGTTCTTC.

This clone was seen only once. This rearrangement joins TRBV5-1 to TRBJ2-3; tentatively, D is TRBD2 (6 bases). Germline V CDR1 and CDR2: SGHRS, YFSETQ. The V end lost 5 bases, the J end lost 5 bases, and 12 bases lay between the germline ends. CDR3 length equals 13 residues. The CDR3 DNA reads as TGCGCCAGCAGGCGGACTATGAGAGATACGCAGTATTTT. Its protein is CASRRTMRDTQYF.

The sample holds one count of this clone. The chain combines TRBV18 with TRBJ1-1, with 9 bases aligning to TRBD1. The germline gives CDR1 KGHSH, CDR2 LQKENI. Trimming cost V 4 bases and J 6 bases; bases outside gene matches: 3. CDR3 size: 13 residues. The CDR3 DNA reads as TGTGCCAGCTCACGGGACAGGGACGCTGAAGCTTTCTTT. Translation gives CASSRDRDAEAFF. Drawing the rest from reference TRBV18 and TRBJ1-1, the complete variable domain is NAGVMQNPRHLVRRRGQEARLRCSPMKGHSHVYWYRQLPEEGLKFMVYLQKENIIDESGMPKERFSAEFPKEGPSILRIQQVVRGDSAAYFCASSRDRDAEAFFGQGTRLTVV.

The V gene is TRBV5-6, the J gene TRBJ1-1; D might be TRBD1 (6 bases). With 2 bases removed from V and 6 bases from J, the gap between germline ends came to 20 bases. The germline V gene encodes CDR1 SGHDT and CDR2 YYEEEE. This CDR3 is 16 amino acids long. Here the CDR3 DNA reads TGTGCCAGCAGCTTTGGACAGACTAGTTTGAGGGCTGAAGCTTTCTTT. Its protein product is CASSFGQTSLRAEAFF.

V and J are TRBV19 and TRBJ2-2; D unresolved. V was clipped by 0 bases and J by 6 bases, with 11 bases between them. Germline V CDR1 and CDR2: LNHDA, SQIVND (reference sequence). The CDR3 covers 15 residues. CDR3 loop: CASSIDASAPGELFF. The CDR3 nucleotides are TGTGCCAGTAGTATAGACGCTTCCGCTCCCGGGGAGCTGTTTTTT.

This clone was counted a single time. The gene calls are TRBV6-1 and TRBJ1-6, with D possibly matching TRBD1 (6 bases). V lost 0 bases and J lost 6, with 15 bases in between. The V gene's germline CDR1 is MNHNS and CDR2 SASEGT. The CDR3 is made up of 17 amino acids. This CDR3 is CASSEANRGAGNSPLHF. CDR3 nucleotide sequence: TGTGCCAGCAGTGAAGCGAATCGGGGGGCGGGTAATTCACCCCTCCACTTT.